The next 30 T cell receptor beta chains were all read from a single sample in a study of T cells after yellow fever vaccination. MiXCR, applied by TCRdb to the 5' RACE reads, yields one record per CDR3 protein. The table shows around 260,000 distinct CDR3 sequences, with around 5.3% occurring only once. Sample: CD4+ T cells sorted from PBMCs, taken on the day of the yellow fever booster vaccination. These receptor sequences come from a man between 18 and 35 years old who received the YFV17D yellow fever vaccine.

This clonotype has a count of ten or more. The chain links TRBV12-3 or TRBV12-4 to TRBJ1-6; D is undetermined. CDR3 length equals 14 residues. V lost 6 bases and J 9 bases, leaving 15 bases between the germline ends. The CDR3 loop reads CASRHDRSGSPLHF. The DNA for the CDR3 is TGTGCCAGCAGACACGACCGATCGGGTTCACCCCTCCACTTT.

This clonotype turned up a few times. The chain links TRBV12-3 or TRBV12-4 to TRBJ1-2; TRBD1 matches 7 bases. With V trimmed by 4 bases and J by 6 bases, 5 bases remained unmatched. The CDR3 is 13 amino acids. The CDR3 DNA is TGTGCCAGCAGTTCTACAGGGGTTAATGGCTACACCTTC. This gives the protein CASSSTGVNGYTF.

The rearrangement joins TRBV25-1 to TRBJ1-2; D is undetermined. Germline V gene sequence: CDR1 MGHDK, CDR2 SYGVNS. Trimming stripped 7 bases from V and 3 bases from J, with 0 bases between. The CDR3 sequence is 9 residues long. CDR3 sequence: CASNYGYTF. DNA for the CDR3: TGTGCCAGCAACTATGGCTACACCTTC.

In its sample, this clonotype was seen many times. This chain connects TRBV6-5 to TRBJ2-1, with D perhaps TRBD1 (5 bases). In germline, CDR1 is MNHEY, CDR2 SVGAGI. The CDR3 runs to 13 residues. V lost 2 bases, J lost 5 bases, and 7 bases lay in between. CDR3: CASSYPGHNEQFF. CDR3 bases: TGTGCCAGCAGTTACCCAGGGCACAATGAGCAGTTCTTC.

This clonotype occurred many times. This chain connects TRBV20-1 to TRBJ2-1; D unclear. Germline CDR1 DFQATT, CDR2 SNEGSKA (reference sequence). V shed 1 base and J shed 5 bases, with 12 bases lying between them. The CDR3 sequence is 14 residues long. CDR3 region: CSARVPGMNNEQFF. As DNA, the CDR3 is TGCAGTGCTAGAGTTCCAGGAATGAACAATGAGCAGTTCTTC.

This clonotype was detected ten times or more. V is TRBV9 and J is TRBJ1-3, with D possibly TRBD1 on 6 matching bases. V dropped 5 bases and J dropped 0 bases, with 18 bases sitting between them. CDR1 is SGDLS, CDR2 YYNGEE, per germline. The CDR3 runs 17 residues. CDR3 amino acids: CASSFPRGRSSGNTIYF. The CDR3 DNA follows: TGTGCCAGCAGTTTCCCCAGGGGCCGCAGCTCTGGAAACACCATATATTTT.

The table lists this clonotype with many counts. V is TRBV6-5 and J is TRBJ2-3; 8 positions match TRBD1. CDR1 and CDR2 from the germline V gene are MNHEY and SVGAGI. The CDR3 totals 14 residues. With 4 bases clipped from V and 5 bases from J, the junction kept 5 bases outside the gene matches. The CDR3 region is CASSLDRAGDTQYF. DNA of the CDR3: TGTGCCAGCAGTTTGGACAGGGCTGGAGATACGCAGTATTTT.

This clonotype came up many times. J is TRBJ1-4 and V is TRBV4-3; D uncertain. Looked up from germline, CDR1 is LGHNA and CDR2 is YSLEER. The CDR3 covers 15 residues. Trimming removed 1 base at V and 4 bases at J, with 10 bases between. CDR3 amino acids: CASSQGRKGNEKLFF. CDR3 sequence (DNA): TGCGCCAGCAGCCAAGGGAGGAAGGGTAATGAAAAACTGTTTTTT.

The chain links TRBV29-1 to TRBJ2-3, with D unclear. The ends were cut back, 0 bases at V and 2 bases at J, with 9 bases in the middle. This CDR3 spans 14 amino acids. The germline V gene has CDR1 SQVTM and CDR2 ANQGSEA. The CDR3 coding sequence is TGCAGCGTTGAAGAAACGGCTTTCACAGATACGCAGTATTTT. Its translation: CSVEETAFTDTQYF.

This clonotype was seen ten or more times. The chain joins TRBV12-3 or TRBV12-4 to TRBJ2-1; 7 bases agree with TRBD1. The CDR3 extends over 14 amino acids. The junction had 7 bases not matched to a gene; V was cut back by 6 bases and J by 5 bases. The CDR3 DNA reads TGTGCCAGCAGCTACAGGGGTTTGGACAATGAGCAGTTCTTC. Its translation: CASSYRGLDNEQFF.

This clonotype was picked up a small number of times. The chain recombines TRBV19 with TRBJ2-1; TRBD1 matches at 7 bases. Germline CDR1 LNHDA, CDR2 SQIVND (reference sequence). V lost 6 bases to trimming and J lost 9 bases; unmatched junction nucleotides: 2. There are 11 residues in the CDR3. DNA for the CDR3: TGTGCCAGTAGGACAGGGACTGAGCAGTTCTTC. This gives the protein CASRTGTEQFF.

The V gene is TRBV4-1, the J gene TRBJ2-7; 10 nucleotides agree with TRBD1. Per germline, CDR1 MGHRA and CDR2 YSYEKL. The junction had 5 bases not matched to a gene; V was cut back by 4 bases and J by 5 bases. The CDR3 runs 14 residues. The CDR3 protein is CASSPRQGAHEQYF. The CDR3 DNA reads TGCGCCAGCAGCCCGCGACAGGGGGCCCACGAGCAGTACTTC.

The chain employs TRBV4-3 and TRBJ2-2; D is unresolved. V lost 7 bases to trimming and J lost 2 bases, with 11 bases between them. Germline CDR1 reads LGHNA; CDR2 reads YSLEER. The CDR3 is 14 residues long. This chain's CDR3 is CASTTERNTGELFF. CDR3 bases: TGCGCCAGCACAACCGAGCGTAACACCGGGGAGCTGTTTTTT.

This clonotype was observed at least ten times. The J gene is TRBJ2-3, the V gene TRBV11-2; no reliable D call. The CDR3 is 12 residues long. Germline values: CDR1 SGHAT, CDR2 FQNNGV. Trimming stripped 3 bases from V and 5 bases from J, with 6 bases between. This chain's CDR3 is CASSFTGDTQYF. In nucleotides, the CDR3 is TGTGCCAGCAGCTTCACCGGAGATACGCAGTATTTT.

This clonotype turned up a few times. The chain recombines TRBV12-3 or TRBV12-4 with TRBJ1-2; TRBD1 might be the D (6 bases). Deletions cut 6 bases from V and 6 bases from J, with 14 bases between. This CDR3 is built from 13 residues. CDR3 DNA sequence: TGTGCCAGCAGCCTGGGGGCGTCTGATGGCTACACCTTC. It encodes CASSLGASDGYTF.

This clonotype showed up just a few times. The chain uses TRBV5-4 and TRBJ1-5; no reliable D call. The CDR3 sequence is 13 residues long. V lost 0 bases to trimming and J lost 4 bases, with 5 bases between them. Germline V lookup: CDR1 SGHNT, CDR2 YYREEE (reference sequence). The CDR3 protein is CASSLGKNQPQHF. DNA for the CDR3: TGTGCCAGCAGCTTGGGGAAGAATCAGCCCCAGCATTTT.

The J gene is TRBJ1-5, the V gene TRBV12-3 or TRBV12-4; tentatively, D is TRBD1 (5 bases). V lost 3 bases to trimming and J lost 4 bases, with 13 bases between them. There are 15 residues in the CDR3. CDR3 region: CASSFDRDGNQPQHF. In DNA, the CDR3 is TGTGCCAGCAGTTTCGATAGGGACGGAAATCAGCCCCAGCATTTT.

V usage is TRBV7-2 and J usage is TRBJ2-1; 7 nucleotides line up with TRBD1. CDR1 and CDR2 (germline): SGHTA, FQGNSA. J lost 8 bases, V lost 2 bases, and 9 bases had no gene match. This CDR3 is 15 amino acids long. The CDR3 DNA is TGTGCCAGCAGCTTAAGTCGACAGGGATTCGATGAGCAGTTCTTC. The encoded protein is CASSLSRQGFDEQFF.

The chain has TRBV6-5 and TRBJ1-2; TRBD1 matches 7 bases. The CDR3 contains 14 residues. V trimming: 6 bases; J trimming: 4 bases; junction bases outside the gene matches: 8. Germline V lookup: CDR1 MNHEY, CDR2 SVGAGI. The CDR3 DNA reads as TGTGCCAGCAGAGAAACAGGGGTCCGCTATGGCTACACCTTC. This gives the protein CASRETGVRYGYTF.

CDR3 bases: TGTGCCAGCAGCTCCACGGGACGGTACACTGAAGCTTTCTTT. Translated: CASSSTGRYTEAFF. V is TRBV7-9 and J is TRBJ1-1, with D tentatively TRBD1 (5 bases). Germline lookup yields CDR1 SEHNR and CDR2 FQNEAQ (reference sequence). The V end was cut by 4 bases, the J end by 3 bases, with 12 bases between. The CDR3 is 14 residues long.

This clonotype was detected only a few times. The chain combines TRBV4-2 with TRBJ1-5; D remains unclear. Germline V gene data show CDR1 as LGHNA and CDR2 as YNFKEQ. The CDR3 loop spans 15 amino acids. The V gene lost 0 bases and the J gene lost 4 bases, with 10 bases spanning the gap. The CDR3 is CASSQDYRGNQPQHF. The CDR3 bases are TGTGCCAGCAGCCAAGATTATCGAGGGAATCAGCCCCAGCATTTT.

This clonotype has more than one count but fewer than ten. CDR3 residues: CASSLRPGVNTGELFF. CDR3 coding DNA: TGTGCCAGCAGCTTACGCCCAGGGGTGAACACCGGGGAGCTGTTTTTT. The V call is TRBV7-2, the J call TRBJ2-2, with D possibly matching TRBD1 (6 bases). The length of the CDR3 is 16 residues. Trimming pared 2 bases from V and 1 base from J, leaving 11 bases between. CDR1 is SGHTA and CDR2 is FQGNSA in the germline V gene.

This clonotype was observed a handful of times. The chain employs TRBV9 and TRBJ1-5; D remains ambiguous. Deletions cut 0 bases from V and 0 bases from J, with 13 bases between. The CDR3 is made up of 17 amino acids. Germline loops: CDR1 SGDLS, CDR2 YYNGEE. The CDR3 nucleotides are TGTGCCAGCAGCGTAGGGGCGGGTACCTATAGCAATCAGCCCCAGCATTTT. The encoded protein is CASSVGAGTYSNQPQHF.

This clonotype appeared a few times. The chain is built from TRBV6-5 and TRBJ2-5, with 10 positions matching TRBD1. The length of the CDR3 is 13 residues. Germline assignment: CDR1 MNHEY and CDR2 SVGAGI. The ends lost 6 bases at V and 7 bases at J; junction bases unmatched: 5. The CDR3 nucleotides are TGTGCCAGCAGGGGGACAGGGGTCATGACCCAGTACTTC. This codes for CASRGTGVMTQYF.

The chain joins TRBV5-1 to TRBJ2-3; 9 nucleotides align to TRBD1. Germline V gene lookup returns CDR1 SGHRS and CDR2 YFSETQ. The J segment lost 2 bases and the V segment lost 0 bases, leaving 10 bases of the junction unmatched. The CDR3 runs to 18 residues. CDR3 coding DNA: TGCGCCAGCAGCTTGGTACAGGGGGCAATCCCTGTCACAGATACGCAGTATTTT. Translated: CASSLVQGAIPVTDTQYF.

This clonotype was observed many times. This sequence joins TRBV12-3 or TRBV12-4 and TRBJ2-7; 8 positions agree with TRBD2. There are 13 residues in the CDR3. Germline trimming cut 6 bases from V and 5 bases from J; bases unmatched to any gene: 6. The DNA for the CDR3 is TGTGCCAGCAGACCGGCGGGAGGTGACGAGCAGTACTTC. It encodes CASRPAGGDEQYF.

This rearrangement joins TRBV30 to TRBJ1-1; D not resolved. The V gene lost 4 bases and the J gene lost 4 bases, with 13 bases spanning the gap. From germline, CDR1 is GTSNPN and CDR2 SVGIG (reference sequence). The CDR3 is 13 residues long. CDR3 DNA sequence: TGTGCCTGGAATCGGGTAGGACCCACTGAAGCTTTCTTT. This encodes CAWNRVGPTEAFF.

The chain carries TRBV20-1 and TRBJ2-7; no firm D call. Germline CDR1 reads DFQATT; CDR2 reads SNEGSKA (reference sequence). CDR3 length equals 14 residues. Trimming pared 3 bases from V and 3 bases from J, leaving 15 bases between. The CDR3 is CSARLSVTRYEQYF. The CDR3 nucleotides are TGCAGTGCTAGGTTGAGCGTCACCCGCTACGAGCAGTACTTC.

The J gene is TRBJ2-7, the V gene TRBV11-2; D is undetermined. V was cut by 6 bases and J by 0 bases, with 12 bases left in between. CDR3 length: 14 residues. Germline V gene lookup returns CDR1 SGHAT and CDR2 FQNNGV. The chain's CDR3 is CASRQHDDSYEQYF. Here the CDR3 DNA reads TGTGCCAGCAGGCAGCATGATGACTCCTACGAGCAGTACTTC.

The table lists this clonotype with a few counts. The genes are TRBV9 and TRBJ1-1, with D tentatively TRBD1 (6 bases). This CDR3 has 15 amino acids. Germline CDR1 SGDLS, CDR2 YYNGEE. Trimming removed 0 bases at V and 4 bases at J, with 13 bases between. For the CDR3, the DNA is TGTGCCAGCAGCGTAGGGTTCAGGGGAACCACTGAAGCTTTCTTT. Protein: CASSVGFRGTTEAFF.